This TCR beta chain was profiled in a study of T-cell memory formation after mild COVID-19. General observations from the study: Some SARS-CoV-2-responding clones were already detected in memory before infection.

This clonotype was counted once. Its target is unknown. Employing constant-segment primers, 5'RACE generated TCR alpha and TCR beta cDNA libraries bearing sample barcodes and UMIs. TCRdb reanalysed the 5' RACE reads using MiXCR and keeps one entry per CDR3 protein. This table holds hundreds of thousands of distinct CDR3 sequences, roughly 20% found once. V dropped 0 bases and J dropped 4; count of bases not matched to a gene: 2. CDR1 and CDR2 from the germline V gene are MNHEY and SVGAGI. CDR3 length equals 14 residues. The specimen was PBMCs or a T cell subset sorted from them (not recorded which). The clonotype originates from an adult woman who had mild COVID-19 (a few samples of this study predate the infection). Cell type and time point are not known. The chain uses TRBV6-5 and TRBJ2-7; the match to TRBD1 covers 8 bases. In DNA form, the CDR3 reads TGTGCCAGCAGTTACTCCAGGGGGCCATACGAGCAGTACTTC. This codes for CASSYSRGPYEQYF.